One sample yielded the 3 T cell receptor beta chains listed below, sequenced in a study of blood T cell repertoires in COVID-19. Clones were sequenced by immunoSEQ multiplex PCR, and TCRdb holds only the in-frame ones, with some missing. There are about 110,000 clones in the sample; over 75% occur only once, and approximately 16% lies in the top ten. The source material was peripheral blood. All receptors derive from a woman older than 75 with active or convalescent COVID-19.

V usage is TRBV7-9 and J usage is TRBJ2-7; TRBD1 matches 7 bases. V lost 5 bases, J lost 3 bases, and 22 bases stayed unmatched. The CDR3 contains 19 residues. Germline CDR1 SEHNR, CDR2 FQNEAQ (reference sequence). The CDR3 nucleotides are TGTGCCAGCAGCGGACCAACCGGGACAGCCCCATCGGGGTACTACGAGCAGTACTTC. Its protein is CASSGPTGTAPSGYYEQYF.

The chain carries TRBV2 and TRBJ2-7; D not certain. Germline CDR1 SNHLY, CDR2 FYNNEI. The CDR3 is 14 amino acids. V lost 3 bases and J 0 bases, leaving 9 bases between the germline ends. Here the CDR3 reads CASSDYSFSYEQYF. For the CDR3, the DNA is TGTGCCAGCAGTGATTACAGCTTCTCCTACGAGCAGTACTTC. Drawing the rest from reference TRBV2 and TRBJ2-7, the complete variable domain is EPEVTQTPSHQVTQMGQEVILRCVPISNHLYFYWYRQILGQKVEFLVSFYNNEISEKSEIFDDQFSVERPDGSNFTLKIRSTKLEDSAMYFCASSDYSFSYEQYFGPGTRLTVT.

The gene calls are TRBV10-1 and TRBJ2-1; TRBD1 might be the D (6 bases). With 6 bases removed from V and 5 bases from J, the gap between germline ends came to 11 bases. Germline CDR1 is WNHNN and CDR2 is SYGVQD (reference sequence). This CDR3 comprises 13 residues. For the CDR3, the DNA is TGCGCCAGCAGGGTGACAGGCCACAATGAGCAGTTCTTC. Translating it yields CASRVTGHNEQFF.